These 21 T cell receptor beta chains were sequenced from one sample in a study of shared clonotypes between healthy human individuals (TCRdb year 2020). The method behind the library was the immunoSEQ multiplex PCR assay. TCRdb took over this immuneACCESS table, retaining in-frame rearrangements with V and J assigned. Such tables are incomplete; in checked studies, under half of the missing clones stem from an unresolved V gene, and the remainder is unexplained. The sample table lists about 670,000 clones, roughly 78% of them with a count of one. The biggest ten clones account for about 1.7% of the sample. Sequenced material: memory CD4+ T cells sorted from blood. This sample's cell subset or site label indicates: CD45RA-negative fraction. These receptors originate from a woman in her twenties or thirties in good health.

The chain uses TRBV4-1 and TRBJ2-1, with D unresolved. V was clipped by 0 bases and J by 16 bases, with 10 bases between them. CDR1 MGHRA and CDR2 YSYEKL come from the germline V gene. The CDR3 spans 11 residues. CDR3 DNA sequence: TGCGCCAGCAGCCAAGAAGGGCCCCCTTTCTTC. This gives the protein CASSQEGPPFF.

On this clone: Different DNA sequences within this sample yield the same CDR3. The chain employs TRBV5-1 and TRBJ2-5; TRBD2 might be the D (6 bases). Trimming left V 6 bases short and J 2 bases short, with 8 bases between. The germline V gene encodes CDR1 SGHRS and CDR2 YFSETQ. CDR3 length: 12 residues. As DNA, the CDR3 is TGCGCCAGCAAGGAGGGGCAAGAGACCCAGTACTTC. Its translation: CASKEGQETQYF.

The genes are TRBV7-2 and TRBJ2-5, with 8 bases aligning to TRBD2. The CDR3 totals 16 residues. Germline V gene lookup returns CDR1 SGHTA and CDR2 FQGNSA. V was pared by 1 base and J by 7 bases, with 11 bases of the junction left unmatched. The DNA for the CDR3 is TGTGCCAGCAGCTTAGATTGGACTAGCCGTCTTCGGACCCAGTACTTC. Protein sequence: CASSLDWTSRLRTQYF. Full variable domain (outside the CDR3, taken from reference TRBV7-2 and TRBJ2-5): GAGVSQSPSNKVTEKGKDVELRCDPISGHTALYWYRQSLGQGLEFLIYFQGNSAPDKSGLPSDRFSAERTGGSVSTLTIQRTQQEDSAVYLCASSLDWTSRLRTQYFGPGTRLLVL.

This chain uses TRBV15 with TRBJ1-4, with 9 bases identical to TRBD1. Germline values: CDR1 LNHNV, CDR2 YYDKDF (reference sequence). This CDR3 comprises 13 residues. The V and J ends lost 5 bases and 7 bases, in that order; junction bases with no gene match: 2. CDR3 nucleotide sequence: TGTGCCACCAGCCCGACAGGGGGTGAAAAACTGTTTTTT. Amino acid sequence: CATSPTGGEKLFF.

In nucleotides, the CDR3 is TGTGCCAGCAGTTTAACTGGGAAGGACTACGAGCAGTACTTC. Its translation is CASSLTGKDYEQYF. J is TRBJ2-7 and V is TRBV28; D remains unclear. Trimming shortened V by 2 bases and J by 3 bases, and 11 bases separated the two germline ends. There are 14 residues in the CDR3. CDR1 is MDHEN and CDR2 is SYDVKM in the germline V gene. Supplemented by reference TRBV28 and TRBJ2-7, the full variable domain reads DVKVTQSSRYLVKRTGEKVFLECVQDMDHENMFWYRQDPGLGLRLIYFSYDVKMKEKGDIPEGYSVSREKKERFSLILESASTNQTSMYLCASSLTGKDYEQYFGPGTRLTVT.

The rearrangement uses TRBV14 and TRBJ2-1; 11 bases align to TRBD2. From germline, CDR1 is SGHDN and CDR2 FVKESK. The CDR3 length is 16 residues. Germline trimming cut 3 bases from V and 12 bases from J; bases unmatched to any gene: 13. The CDR3 loop is CASSHISGRAPGSQFF. Written as DNA, the CDR3 is TGTGCCAGCAGCCATATTAGCGGGAGGGCCCCCGGATCGCAGTTCTTC.

In its sample, this clone was seen a few times. The genes are TRBV19 and TRBJ2-5; D may be TRBD1 or TRBD2 (6 bases each). There are 13 residues in the CDR3. Germline loops: CDR1 LNHDA, CDR2 SQIVND (reference sequence). V was clipped by 5 bases and J by 4 bases, with 11 bases between them. CDR3: CASSEGGVETQYF. CDR3 bases: TGTGCCAGTAGTGAGGGGGGAGTAGAGACCCAGTACTTC.

The rearrangement uses TRBV11-2 and TRBJ2-3, with 7 bases that match TRBD1. The CDR3 is 14 residues long. The junction had 3 bases not matched to a gene; V was cut back by 2 bases and J by 4 bases. Germline V gene data show CDR1 as SGHAT and CDR2 as FQNNGV. In DNA, the CDR3 is TGTGCCAGCAGCTTAAGACAGGGTCCAGATACGCAGTATTTT. Its translation is CASSLRQGPDTQYF.

This rearrangement joins TRBV5-5 to TRBJ2-7; D is possibly TRBD1 (6 bases). The CDR3 is made up of 13 amino acids. V was cut by 4 bases and J by 5 bases, with 13 bases left in between. Per germline, CDR1 SGHKS and CDR2 YYEKEE (reference sequence). This CDR3 reads CASSGWTDNEQYF. CDR3 DNA sequence: TGTGCCAGCAGCGGCTGGACAGACAACGAGCAGTACTTC.

The rearrangement links TRBV6-1 to TRBJ1-5; 7 bases align to TRBD1. This CDR3 contains 13 residues. Germline CDR1 reads MNHNS; CDR2 reads SASEGT. Trimming at V came to 8 bases and at J to 3 bases, leaving 4 bases not matched to a gene. The CDR3 sequence is CASHRGYNQPQHF. CDR3 DNA sequence: TGTGCCAGCCACAGGGGTTACAATCAGCCCCAGCATTTT.

The chain joins TRBV2 to TRBJ2-1; 8 bases are a match to TRBD2. CDR1 and CDR2 from the germline V gene are SNHLY and FYNNEI. The CDR3 is 15 residues long. The V and J ends lost 4 bases and 9 bases, in that order; junction bases with no gene match: 11. CDR3: CASSGRTSSSVEQFF. CDR3 bases: TGTGCCAGCAGTGGAAGGACTAGCTCTTCGGTTGAGCAGTTCTTC.

The CDR3 DNA is TGTGCCAGTAGTACCCTGACAGGATCCGTCCAAGAGACCCAGTACTTC. This codes for CASSTLTGSVQETQYF. The chain combines TRBV19 with TRBJ2-5, with D perhaps matching TRBD1 (6 bases). Germline V gives CDR1 LNHDA, CDR2 SQIVND (reference sequence). CDR3 size: 16 residues. Trimming left V 4 bases short and J 1 base short, with 16 bases between.

The V call is TRBV9, the J call TRBJ2-6; a weak D match, TRBD1 (5 bases). CDR3 length: 15 residues. CDR1 is SGDLS, CDR2 YYNGEE, per germline. V shed 1 base and J shed 2 bases, with 7 bases lying between them. CDR3 in DNA: TGTGCCAGCAGCGTAAGGGGCGCTGGGGCCAACGTCCTGACTTTC. Amino acids: CASSVRGAGANVLTF.

This clone has only a few counts. The chain recombines TRBV2 with TRBJ1-5, with D possibly being TRBD1 (5 bases). CDR3 length: 16 residues. CDR1 and CDR2 (germline): SNHLY, FYNNEI. Trimming took off 1 base at V and 0 bases at J, with 10 bases between the two ends. The CDR3 nucleotides are TGTGCCAGCAGTGAAGGCGGGGCTTATAGCAATCAGCCCCAGCATTTT. Protein product: CASSEGGAYSNQPQHF. Full variable domain (missing parts from reference TRBV2 and TRBJ1-5): EPEVTQTPSHQVTQMGQEVILRCVPISNHLYFYWYRQILGQKVEFLVSFYNNEISEKSEIFDDQFSVERPDGSNFTLKIRSTKLEDSAMYFCASSEGGAYSNQPQHFGDGTRLSIL.

The rearrangement links TRBV7-9 to TRBJ2-6; 7 nucleotides align to TRBD1. The V gene end was trimmed by 6 bases and the J gene end by 0 bases; junction bases not matched to a gene: 8. The length of the CDR3 is 17 residues. CDR1 is SEHNR, CDR2 FQNEAQ, per germline (reference sequence). The CDR3: CASSTGTVSSGANVLTF. The CDR3 region has the DNA TGTGCCAGCAGTACCGGGACAGTGAGCTCTGGGGCCAACGTCCTGACTTTC. The whole variable domain, filled in from reference TRBV7-9 and TRBJ2-6, reads DTGVSQNPRHKITKRGQNVTFRCDPISEHNRLYWYRQTLGQGPEFLTYFQNEAQLEKSRLLSDRFSAERPKGSFSTLEIQRTEQGDSAMYLCASSTGTVSSGANVLTFGAGSRLTVL.

The chain is built from TRBV28 and TRBJ2-7; 9 bases align to TRBD2. Germline V lookup: CDR1 MDHEN, CDR2 SYDVKM. This CDR3 is 14 amino acids long. J lost 0 bases, V lost 4 bases, and 1 base had no gene match. CDR3 in DNA: TGTGCCAGCAGTTCTAGCGGGATCTCCTACGAGCAGTACTTC. As protein: CASSSSGISYEQYF.

The genes are TRBV2 and TRBJ2-2; TRBD2 matches at 11 bases. The germline gives CDR1 SNHLY, CDR2 FYNNEI. The CDR3 consists of 19 residues. V lost 6 bases, J lost 2 bases, and 14 bases stayed unmatched. The CDR3 loop reads CASRERRLAGSENTGELFF. The CDR3 DNA is TGTGCCAGCAGGGAACGGAGACTAGCGGGATCCGAAAACACCGGGGAGCTGTTTTTT.

J is TRBJ2-2 and V is TRBV7-3; D is possibly TRBD1 (5 bases). The CDR3 contains 15 residues. Germline-derived CDR1 and CDR2 are SGHTA and FQGTGA. Trimming left V 0 bases short and J 7 bases short, with 12 bases between. The CDR3, as DNA: TGTGCCAGCAGCTTAACATCAGGGCTTGGCGGGGAGCTGTTTTTT. Translating it yields CASSLTSGLGGELFF.

J is TRBJ1-1 and V is TRBV20-1; no reliable D call. Germline loops: CDR1 DFQATT, CDR2 SNEGSKA (reference sequence). Trimming left V 7 bases short and J 1 base short, with 7 bases between. The length of the CDR3 is 11 residues. CDR3 region: CSGHQNTEAFF. CDR3 coding DNA: TGCAGTGGACATCAGAACACTGAAGCTTTCTTT.

The CDR3 protein is CASSAQGNTQYF. Here the CDR3 DNA reads TGTGCCAGCAGTGCACAGGGGAATACGCAGTATTTT. The chain links TRBV2 to TRBJ2-3; TRBD1 matches 7 bases. The CDR3 has 12 residues. Germline V gene sequence: CDR1 SNHLY, CDR2 FYNNEI. J lost 7 bases, V lost 4 bases, and 2 bases had no gene match. The whole variable domain, remainder taken from reference TRBV2 and TRBJ2-3, is EPEVTQTPSHQVTQMGQEVILRCVPISNHLYFYWYRQILGQKVEFLVSFYNNEISEKSEIFDDQFSVERPDGSNFTLKIRSTKLEDSAMYFCASSAQGNTQYFGPGTRLTVL.

This sequence joins TRBV5-1 and TRBJ2-2; perhaps TRBD2 as D (6 bases). The germline gives CDR1 SGHRS, CDR2 YFSETQ. Trimming left V 0 bases short and J 0 bases short, with 6 bases between. The CDR3 is 15 amino acids. In DNA, the CDR3 is TGCGCCAGCAGCTTGGCTAGCGCGAACACCGGGGAGCTGTTTTTT. Translated: CASSLASANTGELFF.